The rows below give T cell receptor beta chains drawn from one sample of a study of control samples from healthy donors and cancer patients. The protocol was immunoSEQ multiplex PCR, while the TCRdb copy is restricted to in-frame clones and leaves out a portion. The sample shows 170,000 or so clones, more than 80% of them seen only once. The specimen sequenced was blood. All receptors come from a man younger than 45 in good health. The CDR3 runs from the conserved cysteine through the conserved F or W. The D gene is left open where the match is weak. Some rows mark clone size as missing; the rest say once, few, many or name a class of expanded clone.

TRBD1	TRBV27	NA	TRBJ2-1	CASSPDRAPLNNEQFF	TGTGCCAGCAGCCCCGACAGGGCCCCCCTTAACAATGAGCAGTTCTTC
NA	TRBV11-1	NA	TRBJ2-7	CASSLGGKSRYEQYF	TGTGCCAGCAGCTTAGGAGGAAAGAGCCGTTACGAGCAGTACTTC
NA	TRBV19	once	TRBJ1-5	CASSIGGHSNQPQHF	TGTGCCAGTAGTATTGGTGGACATAGCAATCAGCCCCAGCATTTT
TRBD2	TRBV7-2	NA	TRBJ2-1	CASSLGLAGAGEQFF	TGTGCCAGCAGCTTAGGACTAGCGGGGGCCGGTGAGCAGTTCTTC
NA	TRBV9	NA	TRBJ1-6	CASSATDTNSPLHF	TGTGCCAGCAGCGCGACAGATACTAATTCACCCCTCCACTTT
TRBD1	TRBV7-8	few	TRBJ2-3	CASIRDSNTDTQYF	TGTGCCAGCATCCGGGACAGTAATACAGATACGCAGTATTTT
NA	TRBV30	NA	TRBJ1-5	CAWSWVGRGQPQHF	TGTGCCTGGAGCTGGGTTGGGAGAGGTCAGCCCCAGCATTTT
NA	TRBV28	NA	TRBJ2-7	CASSLPGREIEQYF	TGTGCCAGCAGCCTACCCGGGCGGGAAATCGAGCAGTACTTC
NA	TRBV6-5	NA	TRBJ1-2	CASRQTWTANYGYTF	TGTGCCAGCAGGCAAACCTGGACAGCGAACTATGGCTACACCTTC
NA	TRBV4-3	NA	TRBJ2-3	CASSQESTRGGDTQYF	TGCGCCAGCAGCCAAGAATCTACAAGGGGGGGGGATACGCAGTATTTT
NA	TRBV9	NA	TRBJ2-1	CASSVATGEQFF	TGTGCCAGCAGCGTAGCGACGGGTGAGCAGTTCTTC
NA	TRBV9	NA	TRBJ2-7	CASSVEESGSYEQYF	TGTGCCAGCAGCGTAGAAGAGTCTGGCTCCTACGAGCAGTACTTC
NA	TRBV6-2/TRBV6-3	NA	TRBJ1-5	CASSLEGRSNQPQHF	TGTGCCAGCAGTTTGGAGGGCAGATCGAATCAGCCCCAGCATTTT
NA	TRBV24-1	once	TRBJ2-2	CATRGTGELFF	TGTGCCACCCGGGGCACCGGGGAGCTGTTTTTT
NA	TRBV12-3/TRBV12-4	NA	TRBJ1-2	CASSLGYGYTF	TGTGCCAGCAGTTTGGGCTATGGCTACACCTTC
NA	TRBV5-1	NA	TRBJ2-5	CASSSDPQRAETQYF	TGCGCCAGCAGCTCGGATCCTCAACGCGCAGAGACCCAGTACTTC
NA	TRBV4-3	NA	TRBJ1-1	CASSQDPQGNTEAFF	TGCGCCAGCAGCCAAGATCCCCAGGGGAACACTGAAGCTTTCTTT
TRBD1	TRBV5-8	NA	TRBJ1-5	CASSQQGTDNQPQHF	TGTGCCAGCAGCCAACAGGGGACTGACAATCAGCCCCAGCATTTT
NA	TRBV30	NA	TRBJ1-1	CAWSYDMNTEAFF	TGTGCCTGGAGTTATGATATGAACACTGAAGCTTTCTTT
TRBD2	TRBV2	NA	TRBJ2-1	CASSPIAGGAYNEQFF	TGTGCCAGCAGTCCGATAGCGGGGGGGGCCTACAATGAGCAGTTCTTC
NA	TRBV7-2	NA	TRBJ1-1	CASSFQTTSEAFF	TGTGCCAGCAGCTTTCAGACAACCTCTGAAGCTTTCTTT
TRBD1	TRBV6-1	NA	TRBJ1-6	CASSESGHRGPLHF	TGTGCCAGCAGTGAAAGCGGGCACAGGGGACCCCTCCACTTT
NA	TRBV3-1/TRBV3-2	NA	TRBJ1-1	CASSQGVQGLEAFF	TGTGCCAGCAGCCAAGGGGTTCAAGGCCTTGAAGCTTTCTTT
NA	TRBV28	NA	TRBJ2-2	CASDHRQGSGELFF	TGTGCCAGCGATCACCGGCAGGGTTCCGGGGAGCTGTTTTTT
NA	TRBV11-2	NA	TRBJ2-3	CASSLPFSTDTQYF	TGTGCCAGCAGCTTACCCTTCTCCACAGATACGCAGTATTTT
NA	TRBV19	NA	TRBJ2-7	CASSKKGHYEQYF	TGTGCCAGTAGTAAAAAAGGACACTACGAGCAGTACTTC
NA	TRBV30	NA	TRBJ1-1	CAWSGLTSGFF	TGTGCCTGGAGTGGGCTTACAAGCGGTTTCTTT
NA	TRBV29-1	once	TRBJ2-2	CSVGHYSGELFF	TGCAGCGTTGGACACTATTCCGGGGAGCTGTTTTTT
TRBD1	TRBV6-5	NA	TRBJ1-1	CASSFSTGSTEAFF	TGTGCCAGCAGTTTCTCGACAGGGTCGACTGAAGCTTTCTTT
TRBD2	TRBV7-9	once	TRBJ2-1	CASSLAPGLVGNEQFF	TGTGCCAGCAGCTTAGCCCCGGGACTAGTAGGGAATGAGCAGTTCTTC
TRBD1	TRBV19	NA	TRBJ1-1	CASKPGTGLPGFGAFF	TGTGCCAGTAAGCCTGGGACAGGGTTGCCGGGATTCGGAGCTTTCTTT
NA	TRBV29-1	NA	TRBJ2-7	CSVSTGATYEQYF	TGCAGCGTTTCTACGGGGGCGACGTACGAGCAGTACTTC
TRBD1	TRBV5-4	NA	TRBJ2-2	CASSLRDRDPTGELFF	TGTGCCAGCAGCTTGCGGGACAGGGACCCCACCGGGGAGCTGTTTTTT
TRBD1	TRBV10-1	NA	TRBJ2-3	CASSDLGVNTGTGSTDTQYF	TGCGCCAGCAGTGATCTGGGGGTGAACACCGGGACAGGGTCCACAGATACGCAGTATTTT
NA	TRBV6-5	NA	TRBJ2-1	CASKRADEQFF	TGTGCCAGCAAACGGGCGGATGAGCAGTTCTTC
NA	TRBV4-2	once	TRBJ2-2	CASSQGTVGELFF	TGTGCCAGCAGCCAAGGGACTGTCGGGGAGCTGTTTTTT
TRBD1	TRBV19	NA	TRBJ1-1	CASSPQGARTEAFF	TGTGCCAGTAGCCCACAGGGGGCGCGAACTGAAGCTTTCTTT
TRBD1	TRBV19	NA	TRBJ1-3	CASSRTGPGNTIYF	TGTGCCAGTAGCCGGACAGGGCCTGGAAACACCATATATTTT
NA	TRBV11-2	NA	TRBJ1-1	CASSLRGGVGEAFF	TGTGCCAGCAGCTTACGAGGGGGGGTAGGTGAAGCTTTCTTT
TRBD1	TRBV6-1	NA	TRBJ1-5	CASSASSGQGNQPQHF	TGTGCCAGCAGTGCAAGCTCTGGACAGGGGAATCAGCCCCAGCATTTT
TRBD2	TRBV29-1	NA	TRBJ2-3	CSVVSGRLLRDTQYF	TGCAGCGTTGTGAGCGGGAGGCTCCTGAGGGATACGCAGTATTTT
TRBD1	TRBV15	NA	TRBJ2-6	CATSSIRTGGSSGANVLTF	TGTGCCACCAGCAGCATCCGGACAGGGGGCTCATCTGGGGCCAACGTCCTGACTTTC
TRBD2	TRBV3-1/TRBV3-2	NA	TRBJ2-2	CASSQLAGGPGTGELFF	TGTGCCAGCAGCCAACTAGCGGGGGGGCCCGGCACCGGGGAGCTGTTTTTT
TRBD2	TRBV3-1/TRBV3-2	NA	TRBJ2-7	CASSQGTSGRVEQYF	TGTGCCAGCAGCCAAGGGACTAGCGGGAGGGTCGAGCAGTACTTC
NA	TRBV5-1	few	TRBJ2-7	CASSARVGGEQYF	TGCGCCAGCAGCGCACGGGTTGGTGGGGAGCAGTACTTC
TRBD1	TRBV5-4	NA	TRBJ1-3	CASSQPGQRSGNTIYF	TGTGCCAGCAGCCAACCGGGACAGCGCTCTGGAAACACCATATATTTT
NA	TRBV7-2	once	TRBJ1-6	CASSFRGSGNNSPLHF	TGTGCCAGCAGCTTCCGAGGGAGCGGTAATAATTCACCCCTCCACTTT
NA	TRBV5-6	NA	TRBJ1-2	CASSSTSKPTGRNYGYTF	TGTGCCAGCAGCTCTACCTCGAAGCCCACAGGAAGAAACTATGGCTACACCTTC
TRBD1	TRBV2	NA	TRBJ2-1	CASTGQGGNEQFF	TGTGCCAGCACAGGACAGGGAGGCAATGAGCAGTTCTTC
TRBD1	TRBV6-1	NA	TRBJ1-5	CASSEDRSNQPQHF	TGTGCCAGCAGTGAGGACAGGAGCAATCAGCCCCAGCATTTT
NA	TRBV7-4	once	TRBJ1-4	CASSLAASNEKLFF	TGTGCCAGCAGCTTAGCGGCCAGTAATGAAAAACTGTTTTTT
NA	TRBV20-1	NA	TRBJ2-3	CSAVSTATQYF	TGCAGTGCTGTCTCGACGGCCACGCAGTATTTT
NA	TRBV3-1/TRBV3-2	NA	TRBJ1-1	CASSQGTPLAFF	TGTGCCAGCAGCCAAGGGACACCCCTGGCTTTCTTT